This T cell receptor (beta chain) was retrieved from a study of cytomegalovirus exposure and HLA in healthy donors. Study-wide results and caveats: Across HLA loci, a later analysis found differing TCR association rates, with DRB1 most and HLA-C fewest. TCR beta chains numbering roughly 150 were designated cytomegalovirus-associated. Later analysis found that TCR beta chains associated with HLA were more clonally expanded than other, equally common chains.

About this clone itself: Its target is not known.

The PCR used 60 Vbeta and 13 Jbeta primers. Repertoires were generated with immunoSEQ multiplex PCR, while TCRdb's copy carries only in-frame clones and drops some. Found here are approximately 150,000 clones, 80% to 90% of them singletons; the top ten hold around 7.7%. The CDR3 sequence is 15 residues long. Trimming took 0 bases from V and 7 from J, leaving 16 bases between them. CDR1 is SGHRS, CDR2 YFSETQ, per germline. The sequenced sample consisted of PBMCs. V and J are TRBV5-1 and TRBJ1-1; tentative D call: TRBD1 (6 bases). The receptor comes from a woman aged 25 to 39 in good health and CMV-seropositive. CDR3 coding DNA: TGCGCCAGCAGCTTGGCTGGCAGGGGCCTTATTGAAGCTTTCTTT. It codes for CASSLAGRGLIEAFF. Full variable domain (rest looked up from reference TRBV5-1 and TRBJ1-1): KAGVTQTPRYLIKTRGQQVTLSCSPISGHRSVSWYQQTPGQGLQFLFEYFSETQRNKGNFPGRFSGRQFSNSRSEMNVSTLELGDSALYLCASSLAGRGLIEAFFGQGTRLTVV.